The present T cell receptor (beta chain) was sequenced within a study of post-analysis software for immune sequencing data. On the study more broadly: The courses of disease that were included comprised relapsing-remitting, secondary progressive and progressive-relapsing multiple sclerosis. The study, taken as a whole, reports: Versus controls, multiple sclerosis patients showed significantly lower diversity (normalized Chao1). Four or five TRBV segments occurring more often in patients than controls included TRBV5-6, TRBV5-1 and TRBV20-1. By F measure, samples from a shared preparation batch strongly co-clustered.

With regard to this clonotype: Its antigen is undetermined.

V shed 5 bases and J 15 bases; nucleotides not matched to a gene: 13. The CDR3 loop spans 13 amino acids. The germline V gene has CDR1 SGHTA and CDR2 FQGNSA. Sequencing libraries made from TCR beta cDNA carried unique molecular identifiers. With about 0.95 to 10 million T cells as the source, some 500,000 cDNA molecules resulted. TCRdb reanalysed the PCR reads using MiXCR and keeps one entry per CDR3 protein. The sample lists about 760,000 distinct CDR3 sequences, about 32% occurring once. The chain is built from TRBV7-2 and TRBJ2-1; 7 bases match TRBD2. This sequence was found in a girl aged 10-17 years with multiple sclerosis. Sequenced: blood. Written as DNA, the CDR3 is TGTGCCAGCAGCCGACCCGGACTAGGTTTCTTGTTCTTC. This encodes CASSRPGLGFLFF.